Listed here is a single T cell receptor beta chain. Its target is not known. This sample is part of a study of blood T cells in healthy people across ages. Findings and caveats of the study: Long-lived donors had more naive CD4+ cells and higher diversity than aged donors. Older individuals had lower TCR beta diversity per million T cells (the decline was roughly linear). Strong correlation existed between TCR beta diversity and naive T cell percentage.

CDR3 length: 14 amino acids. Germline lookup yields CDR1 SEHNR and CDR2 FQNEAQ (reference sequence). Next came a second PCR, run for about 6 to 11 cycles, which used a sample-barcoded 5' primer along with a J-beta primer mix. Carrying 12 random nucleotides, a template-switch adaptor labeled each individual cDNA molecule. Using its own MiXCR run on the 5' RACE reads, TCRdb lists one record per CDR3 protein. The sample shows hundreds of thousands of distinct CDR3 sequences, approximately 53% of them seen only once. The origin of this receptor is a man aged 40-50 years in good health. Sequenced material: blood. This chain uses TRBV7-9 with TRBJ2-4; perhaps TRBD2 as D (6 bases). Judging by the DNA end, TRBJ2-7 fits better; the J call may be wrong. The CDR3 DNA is TGTGCCAGCAGTCCCGGGAGAGGGACCTACGAGCAGTACTTC. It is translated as CASSPGRGTYEQYF.